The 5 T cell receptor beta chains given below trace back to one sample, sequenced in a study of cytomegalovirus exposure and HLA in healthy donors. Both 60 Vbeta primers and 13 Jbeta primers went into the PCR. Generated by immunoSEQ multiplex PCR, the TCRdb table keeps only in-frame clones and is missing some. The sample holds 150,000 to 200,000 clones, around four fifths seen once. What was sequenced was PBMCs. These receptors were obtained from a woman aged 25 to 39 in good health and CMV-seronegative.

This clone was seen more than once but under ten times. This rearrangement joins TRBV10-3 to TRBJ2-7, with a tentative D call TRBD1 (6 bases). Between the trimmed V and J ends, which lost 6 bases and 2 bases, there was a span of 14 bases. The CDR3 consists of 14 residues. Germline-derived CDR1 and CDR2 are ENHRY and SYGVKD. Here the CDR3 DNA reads TGTGCCATCAGAAACCTACAGGGTCCCTACGAGCAGTACTTC. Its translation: CAIRNLQGPYEQYF.

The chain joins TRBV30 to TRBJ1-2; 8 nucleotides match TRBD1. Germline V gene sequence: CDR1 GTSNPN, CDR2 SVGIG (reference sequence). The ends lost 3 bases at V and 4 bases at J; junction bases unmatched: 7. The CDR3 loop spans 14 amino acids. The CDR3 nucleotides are TGTGCCTGGAGCGACGGACAGGGCCTCTATGGCTACACCTTC. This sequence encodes CAWSDGQGLYGYTF.

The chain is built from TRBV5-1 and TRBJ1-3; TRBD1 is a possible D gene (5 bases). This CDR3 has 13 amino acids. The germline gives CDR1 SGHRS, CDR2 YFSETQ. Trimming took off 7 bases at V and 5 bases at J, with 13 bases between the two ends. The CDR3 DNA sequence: TGCGCCAGCCACGGGGGACCCCGAAACACCATATATTTT. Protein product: CASHGGPRNTIYF.

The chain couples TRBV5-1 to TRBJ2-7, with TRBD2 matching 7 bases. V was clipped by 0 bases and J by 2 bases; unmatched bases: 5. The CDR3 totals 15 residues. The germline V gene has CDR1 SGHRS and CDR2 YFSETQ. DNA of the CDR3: TGCGCCAGCAGCTTGGTAGCTAGCGGAACCTACGAGCAGTACTTC. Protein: CASSLVASGTYEQYF.

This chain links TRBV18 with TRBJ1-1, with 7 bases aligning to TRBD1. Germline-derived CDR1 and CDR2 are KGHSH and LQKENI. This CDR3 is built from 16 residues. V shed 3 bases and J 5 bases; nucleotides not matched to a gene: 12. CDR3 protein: CASSPRQGPAGTEAFF. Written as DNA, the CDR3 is TGTGCCAGCTCACCCAGACAGGGCCCGGCGGGGACTGAAGCTTTCTTT.